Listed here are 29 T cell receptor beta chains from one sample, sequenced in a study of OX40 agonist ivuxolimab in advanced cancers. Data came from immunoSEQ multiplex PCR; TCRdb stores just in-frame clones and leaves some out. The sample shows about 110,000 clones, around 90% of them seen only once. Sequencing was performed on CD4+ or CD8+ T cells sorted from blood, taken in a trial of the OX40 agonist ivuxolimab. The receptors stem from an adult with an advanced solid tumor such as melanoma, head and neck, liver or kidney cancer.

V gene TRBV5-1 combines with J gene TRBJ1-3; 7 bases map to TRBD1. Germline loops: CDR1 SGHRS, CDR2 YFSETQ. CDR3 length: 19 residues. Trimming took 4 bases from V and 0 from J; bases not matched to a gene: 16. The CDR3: CASSLRPGGSHLSGNTIYF. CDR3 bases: TGCGCCAGCAGCCTGAGGCCAGGGGGTAGCCACCTCTCTGGAAACACCATATATTTT.

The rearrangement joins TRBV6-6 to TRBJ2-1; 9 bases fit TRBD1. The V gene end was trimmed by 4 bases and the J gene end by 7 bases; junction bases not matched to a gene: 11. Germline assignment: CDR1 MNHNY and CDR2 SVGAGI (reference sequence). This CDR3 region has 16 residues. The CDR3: CASSFPGSGQGNEQFF. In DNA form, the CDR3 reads TGTGCCAGCAGTTTCCCCGGTAGCGGACAGGGGAATGAGCAGTTCTTC.

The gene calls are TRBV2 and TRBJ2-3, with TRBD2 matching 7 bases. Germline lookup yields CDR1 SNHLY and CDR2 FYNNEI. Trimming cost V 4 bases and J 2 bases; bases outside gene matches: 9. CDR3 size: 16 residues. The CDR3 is CASSARAGTVTDTQYF. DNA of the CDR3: TGTGCCAGCAGTGCAAGAGCGGGAACGGTCACAGATACGCAGTATTTT.

CDR3 in DNA: TGTGCCGAAGGAACAGGGGCGATACACTATGGCTACACCTTC. Translated, it gives CAEGTGAIHYGYTF. The chain joins TRBV2 to TRBJ1-2, with TRBD1 matching over 7 bases. The CDR3 sequence is 14 residues long. Per the germline V gene, CDR1 is SNHLY and CDR2 is FYNNEI. V lost 11 bases to trimming and J lost 3 bases; unmatched junction nucleotides: 12.

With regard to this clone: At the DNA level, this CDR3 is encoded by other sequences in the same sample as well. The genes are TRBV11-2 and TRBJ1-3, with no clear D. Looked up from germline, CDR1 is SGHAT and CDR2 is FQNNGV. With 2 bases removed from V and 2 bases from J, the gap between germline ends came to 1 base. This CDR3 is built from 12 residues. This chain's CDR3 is CASSLPGNTIYF. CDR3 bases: TGTGCCAGCAGCTTACCTGGAAACACCATATATTTT.

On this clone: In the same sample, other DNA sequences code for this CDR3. CDR3 DNA sequence: TGTGCCAGCAGCTCATTAGCGGGAGGTGCCTACAATGAGCAGTTCTTC. Amino acid sequence: CASSSLAGGAYNEQFF. The chain recombines TRBV7-3 with TRBJ2-1, with 10 bases fitting TRBD2. Germline CDR1 and CDR2: SGHTA and FQGTGA. This CDR3 spans 16 amino acids. V gave up 4 bases and J gave up 2 bases; unmatched junction bases: 5.

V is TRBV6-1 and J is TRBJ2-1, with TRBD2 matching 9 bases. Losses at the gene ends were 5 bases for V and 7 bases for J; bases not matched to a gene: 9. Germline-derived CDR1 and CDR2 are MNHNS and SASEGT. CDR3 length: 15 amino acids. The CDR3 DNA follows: TGTGCCAGCAGTTTAGGGGCGGGAGGGCTTAATGAGCAGTTCTTC. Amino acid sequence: CASSLGAGGLNEQFF.

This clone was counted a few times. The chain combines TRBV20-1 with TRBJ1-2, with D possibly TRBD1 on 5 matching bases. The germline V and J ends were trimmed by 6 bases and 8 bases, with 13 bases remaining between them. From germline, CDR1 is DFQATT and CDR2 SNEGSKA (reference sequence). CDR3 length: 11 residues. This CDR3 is CSATQGDGYTF. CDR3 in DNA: TGCAGTGCGACTCAGGGTGACGGCTACACCTTC.

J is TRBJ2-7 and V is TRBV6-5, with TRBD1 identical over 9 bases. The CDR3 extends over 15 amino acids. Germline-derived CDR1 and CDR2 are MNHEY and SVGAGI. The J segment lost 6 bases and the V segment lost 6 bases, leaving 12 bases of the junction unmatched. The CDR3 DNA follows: TGTGCCAGCAGATCAACAGGGGGCGTCAGTGGCGAGCAGTACTTC. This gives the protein CASRSTGGVSGEQYF.

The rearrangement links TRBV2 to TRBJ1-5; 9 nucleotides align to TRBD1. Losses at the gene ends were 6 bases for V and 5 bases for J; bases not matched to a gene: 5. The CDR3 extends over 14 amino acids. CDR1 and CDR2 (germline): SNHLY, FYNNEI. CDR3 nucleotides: TGTGCCAGCAGGGAAACAGGGGGCTATCAGCCCCAGCATTTT. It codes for CASRETGGYQPQHF.

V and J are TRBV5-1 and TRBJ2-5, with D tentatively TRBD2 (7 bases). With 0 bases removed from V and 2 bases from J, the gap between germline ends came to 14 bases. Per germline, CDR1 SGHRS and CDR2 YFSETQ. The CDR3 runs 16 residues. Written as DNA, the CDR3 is TGCGCCAGCAGCTTGGATGGGGGGGCCTTACAAGAGACCCAGTACTTC. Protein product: CASSLDGGALQETQYF.

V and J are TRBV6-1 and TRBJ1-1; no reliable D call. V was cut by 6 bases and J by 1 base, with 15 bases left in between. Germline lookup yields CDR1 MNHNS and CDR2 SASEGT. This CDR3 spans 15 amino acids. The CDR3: CASRESPSGNTEAFF. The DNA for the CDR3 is TGTGCCAGCAGAGAGTCACCCTCGGGGAACACTGAAGCTTTCTTT.

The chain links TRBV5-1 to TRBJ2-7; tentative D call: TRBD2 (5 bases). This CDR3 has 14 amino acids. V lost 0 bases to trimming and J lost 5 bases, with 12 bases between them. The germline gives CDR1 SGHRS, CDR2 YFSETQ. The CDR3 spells CASSLEASPHEQYF. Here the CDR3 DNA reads TGCGCCAGCAGCTTGGAGGCTAGCCCACACGAGCAGTACTTC.

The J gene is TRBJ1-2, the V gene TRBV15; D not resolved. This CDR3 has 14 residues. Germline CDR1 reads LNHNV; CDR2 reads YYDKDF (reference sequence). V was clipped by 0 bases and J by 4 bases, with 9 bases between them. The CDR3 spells CATSRDPGGYGYTF. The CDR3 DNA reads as TGTGCCACCAGCAGAGATCCGGGTGGCTATGGCTACACCTTC.

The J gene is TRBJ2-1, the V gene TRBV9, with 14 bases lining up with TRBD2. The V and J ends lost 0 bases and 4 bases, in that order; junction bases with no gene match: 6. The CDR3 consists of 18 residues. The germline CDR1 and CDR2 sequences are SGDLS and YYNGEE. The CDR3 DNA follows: TGTGCCAGCAGCGTAGCAGGGACTAGCGGGGGCCTTTACAATGAGCAGTTCTTC. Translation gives CASSVAGTSGGLYNEQFF.

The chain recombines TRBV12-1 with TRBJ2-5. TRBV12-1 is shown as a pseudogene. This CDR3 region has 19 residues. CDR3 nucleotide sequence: TGTGCCAGCAGCTTTGGACGGAGAGGGGAAAATTGGTACCAAGAGACCCAGTACTTC. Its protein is CASSFGRRGENWYQETQYF.

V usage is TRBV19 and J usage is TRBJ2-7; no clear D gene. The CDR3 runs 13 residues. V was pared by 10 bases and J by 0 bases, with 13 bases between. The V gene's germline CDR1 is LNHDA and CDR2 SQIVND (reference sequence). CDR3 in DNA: TGTGCCACGAGAAGGGTGGGCTCCTACGAGCAGTACTTC. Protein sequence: CATRRVGSYEQYF.

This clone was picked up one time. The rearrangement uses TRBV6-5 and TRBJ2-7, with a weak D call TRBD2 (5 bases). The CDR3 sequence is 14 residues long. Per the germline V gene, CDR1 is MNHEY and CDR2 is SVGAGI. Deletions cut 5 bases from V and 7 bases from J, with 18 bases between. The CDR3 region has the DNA TGTGCCAGCAGTCAAGCCCCGGGAACGAGGGAGCAGTACTTC. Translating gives CASSQAPGTREQYF.

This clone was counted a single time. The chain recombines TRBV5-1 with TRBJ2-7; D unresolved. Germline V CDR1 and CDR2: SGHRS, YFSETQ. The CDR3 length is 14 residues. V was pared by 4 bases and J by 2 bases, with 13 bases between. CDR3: CASSPGGGPYEQYF. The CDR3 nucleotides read TGCGCCAGCAGCCCGGGCGGCGGCCCCTACGAGCAGTACTTC.

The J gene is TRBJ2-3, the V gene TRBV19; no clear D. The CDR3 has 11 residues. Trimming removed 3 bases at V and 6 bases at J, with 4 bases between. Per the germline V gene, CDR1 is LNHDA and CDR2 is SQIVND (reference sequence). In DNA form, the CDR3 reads TGTGCCAGTAGTATTTCGGATACGCAGTATTTT. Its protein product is CASSISDTQYF.

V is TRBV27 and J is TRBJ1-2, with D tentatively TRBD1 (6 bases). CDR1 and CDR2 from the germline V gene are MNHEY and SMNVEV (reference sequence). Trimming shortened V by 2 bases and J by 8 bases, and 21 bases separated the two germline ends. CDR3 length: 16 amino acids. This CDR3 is CASSLLTGLKDGGYTF. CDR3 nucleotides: TGTGCCAGCAGTTTACTCACAGGGTTAAAGGATGGCGGCTACACCTTC.

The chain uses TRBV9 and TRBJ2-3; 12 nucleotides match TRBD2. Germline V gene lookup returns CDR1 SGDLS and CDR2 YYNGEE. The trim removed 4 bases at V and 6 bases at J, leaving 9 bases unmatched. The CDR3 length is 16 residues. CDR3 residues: CASSPGTSGSRDTQYF. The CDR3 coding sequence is TGTGCCAGCAGCCCCGGGACTAGCGGGTCCCGCGATACGCAGTATTTT. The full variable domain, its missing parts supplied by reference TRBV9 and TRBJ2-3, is DSGVTQTPKHLITATGQRVTLRCSPRSGDLSVYWYQQSLDQGLQFLIQYYNGEERAKGNILERFSAQQFPDLHSELNLSSLELGDSALYFCASSPGTSGSRDTQYFGPGTRLTVL.

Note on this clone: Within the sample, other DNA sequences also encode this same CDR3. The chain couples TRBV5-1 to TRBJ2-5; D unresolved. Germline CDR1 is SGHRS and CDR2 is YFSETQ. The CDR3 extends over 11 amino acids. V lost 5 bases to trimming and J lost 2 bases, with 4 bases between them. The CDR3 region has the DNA TGCGCCAGCAGTTTGCAAGAGACCCAGTACTTC. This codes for CASSLQETQYF. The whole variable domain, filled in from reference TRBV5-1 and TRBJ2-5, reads KAGVTQTPRYLIKTRGQQVTLSCSPISGHRSVSWYQQTPGQGLQFLFEYFSETQRNKGNFPGRFSGRQFSNSRSEMNVSTLELGDSALYLCASSLQETQYFGPGTRLLVL.

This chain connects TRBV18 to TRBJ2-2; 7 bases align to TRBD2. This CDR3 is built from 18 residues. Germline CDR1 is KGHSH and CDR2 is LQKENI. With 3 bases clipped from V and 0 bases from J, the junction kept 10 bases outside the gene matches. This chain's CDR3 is CASSPSFLRGANTGELFF. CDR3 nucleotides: TGTGCCAGCTCACCCTCCTTTCTACGGGGGGCGAACACCGGGGAGCTGTTTTTT.

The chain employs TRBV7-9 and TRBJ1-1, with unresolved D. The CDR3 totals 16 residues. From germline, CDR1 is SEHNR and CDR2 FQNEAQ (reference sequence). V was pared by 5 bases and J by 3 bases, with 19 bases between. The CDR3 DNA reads TGTGCCAGCAGCCCAGACCGAATCAGAGGTGACACTGAAGCTTTCTTT. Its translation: CASSPDRIRGDTEAFF.

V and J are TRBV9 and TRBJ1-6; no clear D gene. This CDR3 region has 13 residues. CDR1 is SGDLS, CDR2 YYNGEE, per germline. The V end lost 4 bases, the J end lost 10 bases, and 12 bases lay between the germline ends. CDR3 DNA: TGTGCCAGCAGCCAGCTCCTGGAATCACCCCTCCACTTT. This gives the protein CASSQLLESPLHF.

The CDR3 reads CASSPGQGPNTEAFF. The CDR3 region has the DNA TGTGCCAGCTCACCTGGACAGGGGCCGAACACTGAAGCTTTCTTT. The rearrangement links TRBV18 to TRBJ1-1; TRBD1 agrees at 9 bases. The CDR3 has 15 amino acids. V lost 3 bases and J lost 1; bases outside the gene matches: 3. Germline-derived CDR1 and CDR2 are KGHSH and LQKENI.

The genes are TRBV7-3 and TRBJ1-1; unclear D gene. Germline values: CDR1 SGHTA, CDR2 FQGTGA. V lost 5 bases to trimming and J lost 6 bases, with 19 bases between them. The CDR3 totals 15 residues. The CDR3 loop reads CASSLEGPRRAEAFF. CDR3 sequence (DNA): TGTGCCAGCAGCCTAGAGGGTCCCCGGAGGGCTGAAGCTTTCTTT.

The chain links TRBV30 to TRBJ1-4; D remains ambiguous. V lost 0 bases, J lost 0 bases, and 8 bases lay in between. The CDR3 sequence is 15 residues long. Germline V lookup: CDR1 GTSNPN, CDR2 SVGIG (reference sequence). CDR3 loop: CAWSVDGSTNEKLFF. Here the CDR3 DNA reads TGTGCCTGGAGTGTAGACGGGTCAACTAATGAAAAACTGTTTTTT.